This T cell receptor (beta chain) was recovered during a study of blood T cells in healthy people across ages (dated by TCRdb to between 2015 and 2016). Background for the entire study: In model experiments, roughly one uniquely barcoded TCR beta cDNA molecule per two T cells was captured by template switching. Four age groups were formed from the donors: young (average approximately 15 years), middle-aged (around 40), aged (under 70) and long-lived (more than 75). The study analyzed two additional independent replicas of 1 million unique cDNA reads from the same blood draw for two donors, one aged 18 to 30 and one aged 80 or older. Donors of different ages were randomly distributed across sequencing lanes to avoid experimental bias. To track age-related changes in TCR beta repertoire diversity, the study relied on deep sequencing normalized with unique cDNA molecular identifiers.

Summary of the overall study and its limitations: Estimates of total diversity based on one million sequenced T cells were considered lower bounds and underestimates. Because the CMV infection status of the donors was unknown, age-related changes in expanded clonotypes may potentially have been confounded. A strong correlation was found between observed TCR beta diversity and the percentage of naive T cells measured by flow cytometry. The long-lived group showed more naive CD4+ T cells, fewer expanded clones and increased TCR diversity than the aged group, suggesting age selection. Because profiling used bulk unsorted PBMCs, naive and antigen-experienced compartments could not be compared conclusively. As age increased, observed TCR beta diversity per million T cells dropped in a roughly linear way, and a significant reduction was already evident by age around 41.

Concerning this clonotype itself: It has no known antigen specificity. No per-base quality is available; no much larger clone lies one base away.

The CDR3 holds 14 amino acids from the cysteine to the phenylalanine. Kept here is only the CDR3 DNA, which spans 42 bases and is read in frame from base 1. V gives up 1 base and J gives up 5 bases, and the segment between their germline ends measures 15 bases. CDR1 and CDR2, looked up from the germline V gene, are SQVTM and ANQGSEA. Donors were about 36 systemically healthy Caucasian individuals from Russia aged 6 to 90 years. Ten milliliters of peripheral blood were drawn from each donor into EDTA-treated Vacutainer tubes. PBMCs were isolated by Ficoll-Paque density-gradient centrifugation, with at least 6 million obtained per sample. Total RNA was extracted from PBMCs with Trizol reagent, with at least 6 micrograms obtained per sample. Naive CD45RAhigh/CD27high T cell percentages were measured by flow cytometry on a PBMC aliquot from every donor. Libraries were built with 5' RACE. The sequencer was an Illumina HiSeq 2500. A second PCR of roughly 7 to 11 cycles was run with a J-beta primer mix and a sample-barcoded 5' primer. A template-switch 5' adaptor carrying 12 random nucleotides introduced a unique molecular identifier onto each TCR beta cDNA molecule. Each sample yielded at least 3 million CDR3-containing paired-end reads. First-strand cDNA was synthesized from all RNA with the Mint cDNA synthesis kit, primed by a TRBC-specific oligonucleotide. Following uracil-DNA glycosylase treatment, a first 18-cycle PCR with universal primers M1SS and BC2_uni_R was performed on all cDNA. The authors' pipeline ran thus. Each sample was normalized by randomly selecting 1 million high-quality reads, each carrying a distinct molecular identifier. Reads sharing molecular identifiers were discarded rather than binned into consensus sequences. MiTCR, run with a Q25 quality threshold and the strictest error-elimination algorithm, handled CDR3 identification, clonotype clustering and error correction. Lower-bound total TCR beta diversity was estimated with a nonparametric unseen species model using Euler transformation. TCRdb reprocessing: public reads trimmed at Q25 with fastp, clones called with MiXCR, in-frame beta chains kept. Duplicate CDR3 protein sequences are folded into a single record with the most common DNA and genes. The V and J calls and clone size come from TCRdb's table, not from the authors' own analysis. The table for this sample lists 650,000 to 1,000,000 distinct CDR3 sequences; about 42% of them were counted only once. The ten biggest clones cover 15% to 20% of the sample.

The specimen sequenced was blood. The rearrangement combines TRBV29-1 with TRBJ2-7, with TRBD2 perhaps the D gene, on 5 matching bases. The sequence was collected from a man aged 80 or over in good health. The nucleotide sequence is given as TGCAGCGTTGAAGTTGACTCGCGGGCCCACGAGCAGTACTTC. Translated, this gives CSVEVDSRAHEQYF.